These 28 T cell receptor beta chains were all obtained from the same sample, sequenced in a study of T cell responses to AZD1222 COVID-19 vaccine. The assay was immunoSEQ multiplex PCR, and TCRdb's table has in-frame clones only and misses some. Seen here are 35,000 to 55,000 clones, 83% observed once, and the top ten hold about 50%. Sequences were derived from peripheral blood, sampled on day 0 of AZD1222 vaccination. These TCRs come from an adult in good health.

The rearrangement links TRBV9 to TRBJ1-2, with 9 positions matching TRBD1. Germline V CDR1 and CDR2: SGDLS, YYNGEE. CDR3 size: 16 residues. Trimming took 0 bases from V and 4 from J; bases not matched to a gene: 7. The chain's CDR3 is CASSVDPQGAAYGYTF. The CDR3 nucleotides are TGTGCCAGCAGCGTAGACCCACAGGGGGCGGCCTATGGCTACACCTTC. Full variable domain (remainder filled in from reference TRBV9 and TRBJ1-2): DSGVTQTPKHLITATGQRVTLRCSPRSGDLSVYWYQQSLDQGLQFLIQYYNGEERAKGNILERFSAQQFPDLHSELNLSSLELGDSALYFCASSVDPQGAAYGYTFGSGTRLTVV.

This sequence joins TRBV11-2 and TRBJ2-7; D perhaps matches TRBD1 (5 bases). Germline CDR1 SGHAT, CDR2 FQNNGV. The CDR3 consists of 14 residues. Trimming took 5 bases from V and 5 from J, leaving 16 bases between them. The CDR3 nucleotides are TGTGCCAGCAGCGCCCAGGCATGGGGCCACGAGCAGTACTTC. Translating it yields CASSAQAWGHEQYF.

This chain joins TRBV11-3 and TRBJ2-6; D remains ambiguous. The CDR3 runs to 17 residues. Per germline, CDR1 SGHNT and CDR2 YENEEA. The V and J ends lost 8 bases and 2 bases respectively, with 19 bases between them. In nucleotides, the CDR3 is TGTGCCAGCTCCCCGTCCGGGTTTGAGCCTGGGGCCAACGTCCTGACTTTC. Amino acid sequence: CASSPSGFEPGANVLTF.

This CDR3 reads CASSLGKTGNTEAFF. In DNA, the CDR3 is TGTGCCAGCAGCTTGGGCAAGACAGGGAACACTGAAGCTTTCTTT. The rearrangement uses TRBV3-1 (or the pseudogene TRBV3-2) and TRBJ1-1, with TRBD1 as a possible D gene (6 bases). Deletions cut 5 bases from V and 1 base from J, with 14 bases between. This CDR3 is 15 amino acids long. In germline, CDR1 is LGHDT, CDR2 YNNKEL (reference sequence).

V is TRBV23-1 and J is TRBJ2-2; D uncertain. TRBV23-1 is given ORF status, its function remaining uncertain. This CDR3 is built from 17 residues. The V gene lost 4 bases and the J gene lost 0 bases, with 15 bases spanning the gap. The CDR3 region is CASSPKSGIANTGELFF. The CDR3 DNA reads TGCGCCAGCAGTCCCAAGTCGGGTATTGCGAACACCGGGGAGCTGTTTTTT.

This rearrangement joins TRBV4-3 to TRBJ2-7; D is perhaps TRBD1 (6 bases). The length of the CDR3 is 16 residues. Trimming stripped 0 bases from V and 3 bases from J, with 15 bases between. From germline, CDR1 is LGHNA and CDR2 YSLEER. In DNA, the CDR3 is TGCGCCAGCAGCCAAGATGTACGGGACACGGTCTACGAGCAGTACTTC. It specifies CASSQDVRDTVYEQYF.

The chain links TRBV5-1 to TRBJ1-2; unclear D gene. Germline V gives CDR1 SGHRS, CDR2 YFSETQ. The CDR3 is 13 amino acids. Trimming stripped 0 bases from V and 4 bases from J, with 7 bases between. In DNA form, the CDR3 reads TGCGCCAGCAGCTTGGCTGAGGGCTATGGCTACACCTTC. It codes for CASSLAEGYGYTF.

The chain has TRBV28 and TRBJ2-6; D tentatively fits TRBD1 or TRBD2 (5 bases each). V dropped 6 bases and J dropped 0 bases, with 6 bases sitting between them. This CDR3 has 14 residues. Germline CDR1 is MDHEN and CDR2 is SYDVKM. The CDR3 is CASRGVSGANVLTF. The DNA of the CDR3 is TGTGCCAGCAGGGGGGTCTCTGGGGCCAACGTCCTGACTTTC.

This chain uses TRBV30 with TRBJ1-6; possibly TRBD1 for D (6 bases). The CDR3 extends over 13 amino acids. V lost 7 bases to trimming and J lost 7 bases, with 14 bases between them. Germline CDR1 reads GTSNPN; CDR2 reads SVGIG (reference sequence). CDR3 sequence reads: CASQRGVNSPLHF. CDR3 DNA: TGTGCCTCCCAAAGGGGGGTGAATTCACCCCTCCACTTT.

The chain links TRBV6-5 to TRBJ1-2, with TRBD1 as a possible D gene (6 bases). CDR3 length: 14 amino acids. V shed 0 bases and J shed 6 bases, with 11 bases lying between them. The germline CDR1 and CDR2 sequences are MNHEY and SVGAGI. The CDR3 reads CASSYSQEGDGYTF. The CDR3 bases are TGTGCCAGCAGTTACTCTCAGGAGGGGGATGGCTACACCTTC.

CDR3 in amino acids: CASSPLSTDTQYF. In DNA, the CDR3 is TGTGCCAGCAGCCCCCTAAGCACAGATACGCAGTATTTT. This chain links TRBV12-3 or TRBV12-4 with TRBJ2-3; unclear D gene. The CDR3 runs to 13 residues. V was shortened by 6 bases and J by 0 bases, with 7 bases between the two germline ends.

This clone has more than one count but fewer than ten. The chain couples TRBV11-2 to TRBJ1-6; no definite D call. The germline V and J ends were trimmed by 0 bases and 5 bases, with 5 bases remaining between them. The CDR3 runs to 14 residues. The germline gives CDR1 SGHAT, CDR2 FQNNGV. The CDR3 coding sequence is TGTGCCAGCAGCTTAGACGCAGATAATTCACCCCTCCACTTT. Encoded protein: CASSLDADNSPLHF.

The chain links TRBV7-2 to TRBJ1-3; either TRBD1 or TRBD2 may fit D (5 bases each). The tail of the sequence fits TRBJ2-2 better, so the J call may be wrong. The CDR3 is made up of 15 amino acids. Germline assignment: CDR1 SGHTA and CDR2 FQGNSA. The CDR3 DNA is TGTGCCAGCAGCCTGGGACCACGTAAGCCCGGGGAGCTGTTTTTT. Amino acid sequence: CASSLGPRKPGELFF.

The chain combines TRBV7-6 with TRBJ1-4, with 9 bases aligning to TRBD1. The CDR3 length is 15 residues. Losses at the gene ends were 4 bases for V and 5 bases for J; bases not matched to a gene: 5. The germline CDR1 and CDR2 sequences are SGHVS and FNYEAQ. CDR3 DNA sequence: TGTGCCAGCAGCTCGACCGGGACAGGGAATGAAAAACTGTTTTTT. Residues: CASSSTGTGNEKLFF.

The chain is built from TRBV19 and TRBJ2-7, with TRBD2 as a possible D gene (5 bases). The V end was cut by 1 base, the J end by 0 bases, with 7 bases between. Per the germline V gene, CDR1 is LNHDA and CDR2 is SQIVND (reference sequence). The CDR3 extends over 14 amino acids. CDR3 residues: CASSIAAGSYEQYF. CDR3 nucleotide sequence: TGTGCCAGTAGTATAGCGGCGGGCTCCTACGAGCAGTACTTC.

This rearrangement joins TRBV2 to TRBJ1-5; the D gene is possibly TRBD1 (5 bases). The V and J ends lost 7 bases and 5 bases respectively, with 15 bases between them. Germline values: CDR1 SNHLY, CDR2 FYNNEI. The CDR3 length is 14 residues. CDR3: CASTLGRDDQPQHF. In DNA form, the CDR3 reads TGTGCCAGCACTTTGGGCAGGGACGATCAGCCCCAGCATTTT. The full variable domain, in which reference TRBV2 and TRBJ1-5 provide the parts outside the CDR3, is EPEVTQTPSHQVTQMGQEVILRCVPISNHLYFYWYRQILGQKVEFLVSFYNNEISEKSEIFDDQFSVERPDGSNFTLKIRSTKLEDSAMYFCASTLGRDDQPQHFGDGTRLSIL.

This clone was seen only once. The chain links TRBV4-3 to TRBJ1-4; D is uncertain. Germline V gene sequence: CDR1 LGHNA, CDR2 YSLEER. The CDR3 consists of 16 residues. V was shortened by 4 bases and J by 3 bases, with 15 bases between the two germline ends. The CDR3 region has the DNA TGCGCCAGCAGCCCCACGATCGGCATACCTAATGAAAAACTGTTTTTT. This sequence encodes CASSPTIGIPNEKLFF.

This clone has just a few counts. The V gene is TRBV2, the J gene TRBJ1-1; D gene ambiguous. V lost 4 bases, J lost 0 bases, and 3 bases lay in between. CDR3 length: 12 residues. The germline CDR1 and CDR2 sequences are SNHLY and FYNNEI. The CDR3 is CASSVMNTEAFF. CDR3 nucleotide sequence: TGTGCCAGCAGTGTGATGAACACTGAAGCTTTCTTT.

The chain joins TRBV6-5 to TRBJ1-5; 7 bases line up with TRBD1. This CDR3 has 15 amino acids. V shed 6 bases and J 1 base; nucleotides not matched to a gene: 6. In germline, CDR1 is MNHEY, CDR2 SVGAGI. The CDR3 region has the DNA TGTGCCAGCAGCATGAGACAGGGCAGCAATCAGCCCCAGCATTTT. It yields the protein CASSMRQGSNQPQHF.

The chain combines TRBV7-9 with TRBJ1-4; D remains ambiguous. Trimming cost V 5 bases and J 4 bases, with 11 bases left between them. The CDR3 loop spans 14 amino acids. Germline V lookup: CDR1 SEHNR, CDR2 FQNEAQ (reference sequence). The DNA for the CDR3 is TGTGCCAGCAGCCTCACAGAGAATAATGAAAAACTGTTTTTT. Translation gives CASSLTENNEKLFF.

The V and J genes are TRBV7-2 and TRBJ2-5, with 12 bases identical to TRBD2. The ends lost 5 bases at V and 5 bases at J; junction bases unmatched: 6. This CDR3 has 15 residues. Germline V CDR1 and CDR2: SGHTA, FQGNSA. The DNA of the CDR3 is TGTGCCAGCAGCGGAATGGGACTAGCGGGCGAGACCCAGTACTTC. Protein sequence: CASSGMGLAGETQYF.

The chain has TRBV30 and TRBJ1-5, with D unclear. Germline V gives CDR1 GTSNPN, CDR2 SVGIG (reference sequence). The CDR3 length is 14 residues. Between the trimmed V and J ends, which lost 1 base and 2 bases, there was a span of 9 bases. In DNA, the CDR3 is TGTGCCTGGAGTGAGAATCGGGGCAATCAGCCCCAGCATTTT. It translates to CAWSENRGNQPQHF.

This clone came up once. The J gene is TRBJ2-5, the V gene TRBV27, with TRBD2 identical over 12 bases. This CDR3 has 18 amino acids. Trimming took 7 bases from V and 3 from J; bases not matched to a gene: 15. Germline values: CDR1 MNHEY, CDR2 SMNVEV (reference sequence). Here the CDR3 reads CASTWGYASGGVEETQYF. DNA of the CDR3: TGTGCCAGCACCTGGGGTTATGCTAGCGGGGGGGTGGAAGAGACCCAGTACTTC.

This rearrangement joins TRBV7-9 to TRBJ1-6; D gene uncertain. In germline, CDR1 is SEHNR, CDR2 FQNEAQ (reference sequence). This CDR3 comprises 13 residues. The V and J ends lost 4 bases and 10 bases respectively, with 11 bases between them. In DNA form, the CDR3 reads TGTGCCAGCAGCTCCCGCGGCGACTCACCCCTCCACTTT. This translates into CASSSRGDSPLHF.

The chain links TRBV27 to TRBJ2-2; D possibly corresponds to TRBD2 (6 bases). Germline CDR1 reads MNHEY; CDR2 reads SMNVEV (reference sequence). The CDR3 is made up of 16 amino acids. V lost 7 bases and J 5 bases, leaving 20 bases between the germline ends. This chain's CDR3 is CASISMGLGGTGELFF. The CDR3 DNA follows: TGTGCCAGCATCTCGATGGGGCTTGGGGGGACCGGGGAGCTGTTTTTT.

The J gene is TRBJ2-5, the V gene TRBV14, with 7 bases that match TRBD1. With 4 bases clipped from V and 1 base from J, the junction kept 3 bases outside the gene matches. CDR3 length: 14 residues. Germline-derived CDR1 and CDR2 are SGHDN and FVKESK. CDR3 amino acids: CASSPRGIQETQYF. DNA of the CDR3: TGTGCCAGCAGCCCCAGGGGGATCCAAGAGACCCAGTACTTC.

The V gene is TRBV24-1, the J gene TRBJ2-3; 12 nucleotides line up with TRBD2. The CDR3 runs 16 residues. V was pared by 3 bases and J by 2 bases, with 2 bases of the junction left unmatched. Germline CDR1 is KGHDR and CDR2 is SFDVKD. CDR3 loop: CATSDRLAGATDTQYF. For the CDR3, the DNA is TGTGCCACCAGTGATCGACTAGCGGGAGCCACAGATACGCAGTATTTT.

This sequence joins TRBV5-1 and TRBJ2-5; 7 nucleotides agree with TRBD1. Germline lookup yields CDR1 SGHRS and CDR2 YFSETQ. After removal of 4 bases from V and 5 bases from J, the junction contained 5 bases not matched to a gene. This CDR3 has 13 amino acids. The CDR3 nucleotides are TGCGCCAGCAGCCTACAGGGGCAGGAGACCCAGTACTTC. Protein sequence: CASSLQGQETQYF.